This TCR beta chain was identified in a study of T cell responses to AZD1222 COVID-19 vaccine. Study conclusions and caveats: At baseline, just 5 or 6 AZD1222 recipients tested seropositive. Reportedly, close to half of spike-specific TCRs are directed against unmutated variant regions. Spike-specific TCR breadth and depth rose after two AZD1222 doses. There were vaccine-associated CD4 TCRs across spike, dominant at 160-218 and 743-854.

The data were produced by immunoSEQ multiplex PCR, yet TCRdb's version contains in-frame clones alone and is incomplete. Of approximately 200,000 clones in the sample, 85% to 95% were seen once. Notes on this clone: The antigen remains unidentified.

The sequence came from an adult in good health. The input for sequencing was peripheral blood, taken on day 0 of AZD1222 vaccination.

The CDR3 DNA reads TGCGCCAGCAGCTTGGGGTCCGGGACAGGGGATTTCGCTTTCTTT. Amino acids: CASSLGSGTGDFAFF. This rearrangement joins TRBV5-1 to TRBJ1-1, with 10 nucleotides matching TRBD1. The CDR3 is made up of 15 amino acids. Unmatched junction bases numbered 10, after V lost 0 bases and J lost 11 bases. Germline CDR1 and CDR2: SGHRS and YFSETQ.